What follows describes a single T cell receptor (beta chain). Participant ages covered roughly 18 to 89 years across 24 US areas. Participants reported their clinical history, and cohort assignment relied on those reports. This sample is part of a study of blood T cell repertoires in COVID-19. Some clones are missing from TCRdb's copy, which holds only in-frame ones; the method was immunoSEQ multiplex PCR. Here the sample spans 380,000 or so clones, more than 70% being singletons. CDR3 length: 15 residues. V dropped 5 bases and J dropped 5 bases, with 19 bases sitting between them. Per the germline V gene, CDR1 is SGHRS and CDR2 is YFSETQ.

This sequence was found in a man younger than 40 who had recovered from COVID-19. The genes are TRBV5-1 and TRBJ2-5; D not certain. The sample was PBMCs or T cells enriched from blood (not recorded which). This CDR3 is CASSATQEWLETQYF. In DNA, the CDR3 is TGCGCCAGCAGTGCCACGCAGGAATGGTTGGAGACCCAGTACTTC.